This T cell receptor (beta chain) was obtained from a study of siplizumab effects on memory and regulatory T cells. Regarding this clone: Antigen specificity is unknown.

Study-level findings and limits: Under siplizumab, an average around 69% of mappable alloreactive CD4+ clones were Treg-derived, compared with under 35% in controls. Greater diversity than memory cells seemed evident in naive T cells, which also appeared to be major alloresponse contributors. Some alloreactive sequences were traceable to unstimulated CD4+ memory cells, and siplizumab significantly reduced them. Proliferating clones, CD4+ or CD8+, lacked an assignable naive or memory phenotype in roughly 75-97% of cases.

Produced via immunoSEQ multiplex PCR; TCRdb's table is partial and in-frame only. The data contain about 87,000 clones, approximately 93% of them seen just once; the ten biggest clones take up roughly 0.3%. Trimming shortened V by 6 bases and J by 0 bases, and 8 bases separated the two germline ends. Germline V gene data show CDR1 as LNHDA and CDR2 as SQIVND (reference sequence). The CDR3 is 13 amino acids. The V call is TRBV19, the J call TRBJ1-1; D not certain. The specimen was non-Treg CD4+ T cells sorted from blood. This clonotype originated in a human donor in good health. The CDR3 bases are TGTGCCAGTAGCGCCACGGTGAACACTGAAGCTTTCTTT. This translates into CASSATVNTEAFF. The whole variable domain, remainder taken from reference TRBV19 and TRBJ1-1, is DGGITQSPKYLFRKEGQNVTLSCEQNLNHDAMYWYRQDPGQGLRLIYYSQIVNDFQKGDIAEGYSVSREKKESFPLTVTSAQKNPTAFYLCASSATVNTEAFFGQGTRLTVV.